The clone carrying this TCR beta chain was counted a single time. The sample is drawn from a study of blood T cells in healthy people across ages. Every sample had a minimum of 6.5 million PBMCs isolated. Combining a sample-barcoded 5' primer with a J-beta primer mix, a second PCR ran for roughly 6 to 11 cycles. TCRdb processed the 5' RACE reads anew with MiXCR; each CDR3 protein has one entry. This table holds approximately 600,000 distinct CDR3 sequences, 58% found once. Material: blood. The sequence came from a man in his fifties or sixties in good health.

The CDR3 sequence: CASSYRDRHRSGANVLTF. CDR3 DNA: TGTGCCAGCAGTTACAGGGACAGGCACCGCTCTGGGGCCAACGTCCTGACTTTC. The rearrangement links TRBV6-5 to TRBJ2-6, with 8 nucleotides matching TRBD1. The germline V gene encodes CDR1 MNHEY and CDR2 SVGAGI. The V gene end was trimmed by 2 bases and the J gene end by 0 bases; junction bases not matched to a gene: 6. This CDR3 has 18 residues.